The 27 T cell receptor beta chains listed next were all sequenced from one sample in a study of beta chain features in type 1 diabetes. Study results and limitations: For Type 1 diabetes patients, all four CD4+ subsets carried TCRB CDR3s that were moderately but significantly shorter.

TCRB transcripts that were expressed got sequenced, as all of the isolated RNA had been reverse transcribed. Libraries were prepared by immunoSEQ multiplex PCR; TCRdb keeps only in-frame clonotypes and omits some of them. The sample records more than 100,000 clones, 9% being singletons. Their cognate antigens are unknown. Material: central memory CD4+ T cells from blood. The source of these receptors is a man younger than 40 with type 1 diabetes.

This clone has a handful of counts. The V and J genes are TRBV5-6 and TRBJ2-3, with 7 bases fitting TRBD2. V was pared by 5 bases and J by 5 bases, with 11 bases of the junction left unmatched. The CDR3 has 15 amino acids. Germline values: CDR1 SGHDT, CDR2 YYEEEE. CDR3 sequence (DNA): TGTGCCAGCAGACCTACTAGCGCCCGGGGAGATACGCAGTATTTT. This gives the protein CASRPTSARGDTQYF.

This clone appeared many times. The chain is built from TRBV2 and TRBJ1-5; weak D call: TRBD1 (6 bases). Per germline, CDR1 SNHLY and CDR2 FYNNEI. The length of the CDR3 is 15 residues. Trimming took 3 bases from V and 8 from J, leaving 17 bases between them. Here the CDR3 DNA reads TGTGCCAGCAGTGATAGTACAGGGATGATGAAGCCCCAGCATTTT. Amino acids: CASSDSTGMMKPQHF.

This clone has a handful of counts. The chain recombines TRBV18 with TRBJ1-4, with D unresolved. This CDR3 has 12 residues. Trimming cost V 3 bases and J 9 bases, with 8 bases left between them. The germline V gene encodes CDR1 KGHSH and CDR2 LQKENI. For the CDR3, the DNA is TGTGCCAGCTCACCCCCGAGGAAAAAACTGTTTTTT. Encoded protein: CASSPPRKKLFF.

This chain joins TRBV2 and TRBJ2-5; the D gene is possibly TRBD1 (6 bases). The V end was cut by 3 bases, the J end by 2 bases, with 10 bases between. The CDR3 is 14 amino acids. Germline V gene lookup returns CDR1 SNHLY and CDR2 FYNNEI. CDR3 in DNA: TGTGCCAGCAGTGATAGGCAGGGGCAAGAGACCCAGTACTTC. Translation: CASSDRQGQETQYF.

V usage is TRBV7-2 and J usage is TRBJ2-5; TRBD1 is a possible D gene (6 bases). Trimming removed 5 bases at V and 1 base at J, with 14 bases between. From germline, CDR1 is SGHTA and CDR2 FQGNSA. This CDR3 spans 15 amino acids. The CDR3 spells CASSPRTALQETQYF. In nucleotides, the CDR3 is TGTGCCAGCAGCCCCCGGACAGCCCTCCAAGAGACCCAGTACTTC.

The chain uses TRBV18 and TRBJ1-2, with no clear D. V was pared by 1 base and J by 1 base, with 10 bases between. CDR3 length equals 15 residues. Germline CDR1 KGHSH, CDR2 LQKENI. CDR3 bases: TGTGCCAGCTCACCACAGAACAGAGATAACTATGGCTACACCTTC. This translates into CASSPQNRDNYGYTF.

This chain joins TRBV5-1 and TRBJ2-3; unclear D gene. The germline gives CDR1 SGHRS, CDR2 YFSETQ. The CDR3 covers 14 residues. With 3 bases removed from V and 0 bases from J, the gap between germline ends came to 8 bases. The CDR3 protein is CASSSPRSTDTQYF. DNA for the CDR3: TGCGCCAGCAGCTCACCACGGAGCACAGATACGCAGTATTTT. The full variable domain, its missing parts supplied by reference TRBV5-1 and TRBJ2-3, is KAGVTQTPRYLIKTRGQQVTLSCSPISGHRSVSWYQQTPGQGLQFLFEYFSETQRNKGNFPGRFSGRQFSNSRSEMNVSTLELGDSALYLCASSSPRSTDTQYFGPGTRLTVL.

This clone was detected a few times. The J gene is TRBJ1-5, the V gene TRBV11-1; D is unclear. The V end lost 5 bases, the J end lost 1 base, and 12 bases lay between the germline ends. The CDR3 extends over 15 amino acids. Germline values: CDR1 SGHAT, CDR2 FQDESV (reference sequence). The CDR3 nucleotides read TGTGCCAGCAGCCATAAGCGCGGGAGCAATCAGCCCCAGCATTTT. Amino acids: CASSHKRGSNQPQHF.

The chain combines TRBV18 with TRBJ1-1; weak D call: TRBD1 (6 bases). V was pared by 10 bases and J by 4 bases, with 13 bases between. This CDR3 has 12 amino acids. Germline-derived CDR1 and CDR2 are KGHSH and LQKENI. In DNA, the CDR3 is TGTGCCACCTACAGGGACCGCACTGAAGCTTTCTTT. Its protein is CATYRDRTEAFF.

This chain links TRBV15 with TRBJ1-5; D is unclear. The CDR3 consists of 12 residues. The germline V and J ends were trimmed by 0 bases and 6 bases, with 3 bases remaining between them. In germline, CDR1 is LNHNV, CDR2 YYDKDF (reference sequence). The CDR3 nucleotides are TGTGCCACCAGCAGAGACTTTCAGCCCCAGCATTTT. Translated, it gives CATSRDFQPQHF.

This clone was detected a few times. The chain links TRBV2 to TRBJ1-5; D not certain. The V end was cut by 5 bases, the J end by 7 bases, with 12 bases between. The CDR3 has 13 amino acids. Germline V gene sequence: CDR1 SNHLY, CDR2 FYNNEI. The CDR3 here is CASSPGPEQPQHF. CDR3 sequence (DNA): TGTGCCAGCAGTCCGGGTCCCGAGCAGCCCCAGCATTTT.

The chain joins TRBV10-3 to TRBJ2-1; 9 bases are shared with TRBD2. V shed 4 bases, J shed 0 bases, and the junction held 10 bases outside the gene matches. Germline assignment: CDR1 ENHRY and CDR2 SYGVKD. The CDR3 extends over 18 amino acids. CDR3 in amino acids: CAISVGSGGRSSYNEQFF. In DNA form, the CDR3 reads TGTGCCATCAGTGTGGGTAGCGGGGGTCGGAGCTCCTACAATGAGCAGTTCTTC.

The chain uses TRBV7-6 and TRBJ2-7; tentatively, D is TRBD2 (5 bases). This CDR3 is built from 14 residues. The V gene's germline CDR1 is SGHVS and CDR2 FNYEAQ. V was clipped by 0 bases and J by 6 bases, with 12 bases between them. The CDR3: CASSLASASVEQYF. The CDR3 DNA reads TGTGCCAGCAGCTTAGCTAGCGCCTCGGTCGAGCAGTACTTC.

CDR3 sequence reads: CASSRPGLAGEQFF. As DNA, the CDR3 is TGTGCCAGCAGCCGCCCGGGACTAGCGGGAGAGCAGTTCTTC. The V call is TRBV7-9, the J call TRBJ2-1; 13 bases match TRBD2. The CDR3 runs 14 residues. Unmatched junction bases numbered 5, after V lost 5 bases and J lost 10 bases. The germline gives CDR1 SEHNR, CDR2 FQNEAQ (reference sequence).

This clone was counted between two and nine times. The gene calls are TRBV5-1 and TRBJ2-1, with TRBD2 as a possible D gene (5 bases). Germline-derived CDR1 and CDR2 are SGHRS and YFSETQ. The V end was cut by 1 base, the J end by 1 base, with 12 bases between. This CDR3 region has 16 residues. The CDR3 DNA reads as TGCGCCAGCAGCTTGTTCTCTGGACTTTCCTACAATGAGCAGTTCTTC. As protein: CASSLFSGLSYNEQFF.

The table lists this clone with a few counts. J is TRBJ2-2 and V is TRBV11-1; 10 bases align to TRBD2. The CDR3 has 18 amino acids. In germline, CDR1 is SGHAT, CDR2 FQDESV (reference sequence). The V gene end was trimmed by 1 base and the J gene end by 4 bases; junction bases not matched to a gene: 9. The CDR3 nucleotides read TGTGCCAGCAGCTTAGGAGTAGCGGGGGGCTCGATCACCGGGGAGCTGTTTTTT. It is translated as CASSLGVAGGSITGELFF.

The chain recombines TRBV6-6 with TRBJ1-4; 8 bases align to TRBD1. The CDR3 consists of 14 residues. Germline V gene data show CDR1 as MNHNY and CDR2 as SVGAGI (reference sequence). Unmatched junction bases numbered 7, after V lost 7 bases and J lost 6 bases. The CDR3 loop reads CASTSDRGDEKLFF. The CDR3 DNA is TGTGCCAGCACCAGCGACAGGGGAGATGAAAAACTGTTTTTT.

The chain is built from TRBV4-3 and TRBJ2-3; TRBD2 is a possible D gene (5 bases). With 0 bases removed from V and 6 bases from J, the gap between germline ends came to 13 bases. CDR1 LGHNA and CDR2 YSLEER come from the germline V gene. The CDR3 is 15 residues long. DNA for the CDR3: TGCGCCAGCAGCCAAGAGGCACTAGAGTACGATACGCAGTATTTT. Translation gives CASSQEALEYDTQYF.

The CDR3 loop reads CASSFLQETQYF. In DNA, the CDR3 is TGTGCCAGCAGCTTCCTCCAAGAGACCCAGTACTTC. The rearrangement uses TRBV11-3 and TRBJ2-5; D gene unclear. The CDR3 sequence is 12 residues long. Germline-derived CDR1 and CDR2 are SGHNT and YENEEA. Trimming removed 3 bases at V and 1 base at J, with 3 bases between.

Here the CDR3 reads CASSLGLVSRGEQFF. CDR3 in DNA: TGTGCCAGCAGCTTAGGGCTAGTCAGTCGAGGTGAGCAGTTCTTC. V usage is TRBV7-2 and J usage is TRBJ2-1; D unresolved. V lost 1 base and J 9 bases, leaving 16 bases between the germline ends. Germline lookup yields CDR1 SGHTA and CDR2 FQGNSA. The CDR3 is made up of 15 amino acids.

This clone was found a few times. The genes are TRBV18 and TRBJ2-7; 7 nucleotides agree with TRBD1. The germline gives CDR1 KGHSH, CDR2 LQKENI. The CDR3 totals 15 residues. V lost 0 bases, J lost 1 base, and 3 bases stayed unmatched. In nucleotides, the CDR3 is TGTGCCAGCTCACCACCAGGACAGGCTTCCTACGAGCAGTACTTC. Protein sequence: CASSPPGQASYEQYF.

This clone was seen a few times. The V call is TRBV18, the J call TRBJ1-2, with TRBD1 as a possible D gene (6 bases). CDR3 length equals 14 residues. Trimming removed 0 bases at V and 3 bases at J, with 8 bases between. Germline lookup yields CDR1 KGHSH and CDR2 LQKENI. CDR3 in amino acids: CASSPPAGDYGYTF. CDR3 nucleotides: TGTGCCAGCTCACCACCGGCAGGGGACTATGGCTACACCTTC.

This sequence joins TRBV7-9 and TRBJ2-7; D is possibly TRBD2 (6 bases). CDR3 length equals 13 residues. With 2 bases removed from V and 4 bases from J, the gap between germline ends came to 9 bases. In germline, CDR1 is SEHNR, CDR2 FQNEAQ (reference sequence). CDR3 nucleotide sequence: TGTGCCAGCAGCTTACGGGGGTATTACGAGCAGTACTTC. Encoded protein: CASSLRGYYEQYF.

The V and J genes are TRBV29-1 and TRBJ2-1, with D possibly matching TRBD1 (5 bases). The germline CDR1 and CDR2 sequences are SQVTM and ANQGSEA. CDR3 length equals 11 residues. Trimming left V 2 bases short and J 8 bases short, with 7 bases between. Written as DNA, the CDR3 is TGCAGCGTTGAACAGGGCTATGAGCAGTTCTTC. Protein: CSVEQGYEQFF.

This clone was seen a few times. The chain has TRBV5-5 and TRBJ2-7; 8 bases match TRBD2. With 3 bases clipped from V and 2 bases from J, the junction kept 7 bases outside the gene matches. The CDR3 is made up of 15 amino acids. Per germline, CDR1 SGHKS and CDR2 YYEKEE (reference sequence). The DNA of the CDR3 is TGTGCCAGCAGCTGGAGCATTAGCGGGACCTACGAGCAGTACTTC. It encodes CASSWSISGTYEQYF.

The V call is TRBV5-4, the J call TRBJ1-2, with 11 bases identical to TRBD1. Trimming at V came to 5 bases and at J to 4 bases, leaving 4 bases not matched to a gene. Germline V gene lookup returns CDR1 SGHNT and CDR2 YYREEE (reference sequence). CDR3 length: 14 amino acids. CDR3 sequence reads: CASSRDRGTYGYTF. As DNA, the CDR3 is TGTGCCAGCAGTCGGGACAGGGGGACCTATGGCTACACCTTC.

This clone was counted between two and nine times. The chain has TRBV5-1 and TRBJ2-3; the match to TRBD2 covers 7 bases. CDR3 length: 17 amino acids. J was trimmed by 0 bases and V by 3 bases; bases with no gene match: 10. Per germline, CDR1 SGHRS and CDR2 YFSETQ. CDR3 sequence (DNA): TGCGCCAGCAGCTGGCCACAGGCAGCGGGGAGCACAGATACGCAGTATTTT. Its protein is CASSWPQAAGSTDTQYF. Together with reference TRBV5-1 and TRBJ2-3, the CDR3 gives the full variable domain: KAGVTQTPRYLIKTRGQQVTLSCSPISGHRSVSWYQQTPGQGLQFLFEYFSETQRNKGNFPGRFSGRQFSNSRSEMNVSTLELGDSALYLCASSWPQAAGSTDTQYFGPGTRLTVL.